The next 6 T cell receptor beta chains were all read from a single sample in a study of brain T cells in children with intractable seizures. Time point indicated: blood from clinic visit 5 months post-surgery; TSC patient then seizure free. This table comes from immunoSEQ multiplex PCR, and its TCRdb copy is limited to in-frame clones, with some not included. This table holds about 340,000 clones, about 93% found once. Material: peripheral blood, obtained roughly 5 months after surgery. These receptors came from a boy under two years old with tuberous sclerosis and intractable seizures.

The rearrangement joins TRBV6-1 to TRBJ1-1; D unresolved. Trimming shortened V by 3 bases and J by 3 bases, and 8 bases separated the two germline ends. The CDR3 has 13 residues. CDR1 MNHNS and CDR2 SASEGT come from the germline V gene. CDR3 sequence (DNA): TGTGCCAGCAGTGATTGGAGGCACACTGAAGCTTTCTTT. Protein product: CASSDWRHTEAFF.

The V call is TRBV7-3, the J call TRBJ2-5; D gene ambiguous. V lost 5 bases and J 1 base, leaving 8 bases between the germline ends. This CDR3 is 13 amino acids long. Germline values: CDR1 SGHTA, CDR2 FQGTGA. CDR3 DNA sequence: TGTGCCAGCAGCCCCTCTGCCCAAGAGACCCAGTACTTC. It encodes CASSPSAQETQYF.

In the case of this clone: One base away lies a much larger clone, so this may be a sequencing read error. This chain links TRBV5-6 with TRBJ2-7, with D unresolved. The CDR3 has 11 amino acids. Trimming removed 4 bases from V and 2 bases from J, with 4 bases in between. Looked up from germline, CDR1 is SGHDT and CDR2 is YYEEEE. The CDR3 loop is CASSHTYEQYF. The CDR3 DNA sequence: TGTGCCAGCAGCCACACCTACGAGCAGTACTTC.

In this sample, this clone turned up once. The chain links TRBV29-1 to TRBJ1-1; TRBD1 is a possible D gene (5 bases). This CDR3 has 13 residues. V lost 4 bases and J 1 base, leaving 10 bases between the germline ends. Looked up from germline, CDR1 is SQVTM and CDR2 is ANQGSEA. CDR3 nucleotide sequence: TGCAGCGTTGCTCAGGGCTGGAACACTGAAGCTTTCTTT. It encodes CSVAQGWNTEAFF. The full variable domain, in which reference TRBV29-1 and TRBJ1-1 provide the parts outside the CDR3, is SAVISQKPSRDICQRGTSLTIQCQVDSQVTMMFWYRQQPGQSLTLIATANQGSEATYESGFVIDKFPISRPNLTFSTLTVSNMSPEDSSIYLCSVAQGWNTEAFFGQGTRLTVV.

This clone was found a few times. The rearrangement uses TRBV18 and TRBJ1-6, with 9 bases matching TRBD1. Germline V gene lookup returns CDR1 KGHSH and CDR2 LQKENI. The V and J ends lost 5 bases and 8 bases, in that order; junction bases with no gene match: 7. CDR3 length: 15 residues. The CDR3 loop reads CASSTYRGRDSPLHF. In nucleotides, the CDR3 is TGTGCCAGCTCAACATACAGGGGGCGGGATTCACCCCTCCACTTT.

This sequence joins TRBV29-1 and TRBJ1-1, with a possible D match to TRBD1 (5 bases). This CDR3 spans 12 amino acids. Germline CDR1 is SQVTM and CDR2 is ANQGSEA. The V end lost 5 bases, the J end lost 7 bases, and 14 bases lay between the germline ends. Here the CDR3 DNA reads TGCAGCGTTCTTGTGGAGGGGAATGAAGCTTTCTTT. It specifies CSVLVEGNEAFF.